This T cell receptor beta chain was retrieved from a study of T cell responses to AZD1222 COVID-19 vaccine. Germline V gene sequence: CDR1 SSHAT, CDR2 FNYEAQ (reference sequence). The CDR3 runs to 13 residues. The V and J ends lost 1 base and 12 bases respectively, with 12 bases between them. Data came from immunoSEQ multiplex PCR; TCRdb stores just in-frame clones and leaves some out. Of approximately 99,000 clones in the sample, just over 90% were seen once. The sequenced sample was peripheral blood, obtained 28 days after the second AZD1222 dose. The receptor's source is an adult who received the AZD1222 COVID-19 vaccine. V is TRBV7-7 and J is TRBJ1-4, with TRBD1 as a possible D gene (5 bases). CDR3 sequence: CASSLDFTGELFF. In DNA, the CDR3 is TGTGCCAGCAGCTTAGACTTCACAGGAGAACTGTTTTTT.